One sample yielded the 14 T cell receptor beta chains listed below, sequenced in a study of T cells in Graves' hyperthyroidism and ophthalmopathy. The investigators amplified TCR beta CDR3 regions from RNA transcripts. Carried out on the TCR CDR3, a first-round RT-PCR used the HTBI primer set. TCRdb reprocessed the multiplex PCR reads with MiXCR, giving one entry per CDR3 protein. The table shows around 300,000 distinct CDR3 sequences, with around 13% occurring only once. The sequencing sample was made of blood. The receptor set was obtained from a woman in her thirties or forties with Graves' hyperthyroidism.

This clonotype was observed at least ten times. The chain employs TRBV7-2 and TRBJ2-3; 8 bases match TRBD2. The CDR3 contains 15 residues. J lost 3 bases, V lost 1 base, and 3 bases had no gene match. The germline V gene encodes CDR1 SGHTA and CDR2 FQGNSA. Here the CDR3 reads CASSLVTSGTDTQYF. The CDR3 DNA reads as TGTGCCAGCAGCTTAGTTACTAGCGGAACAGATACGCAGTATTTT.

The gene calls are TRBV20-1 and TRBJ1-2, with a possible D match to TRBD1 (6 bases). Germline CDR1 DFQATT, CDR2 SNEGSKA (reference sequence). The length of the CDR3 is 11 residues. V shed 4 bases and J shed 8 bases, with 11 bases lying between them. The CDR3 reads CSANPGVGYTF. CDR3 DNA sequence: TGCAGTGCTAACCCAGGGGTGGGCTACACCTTC.

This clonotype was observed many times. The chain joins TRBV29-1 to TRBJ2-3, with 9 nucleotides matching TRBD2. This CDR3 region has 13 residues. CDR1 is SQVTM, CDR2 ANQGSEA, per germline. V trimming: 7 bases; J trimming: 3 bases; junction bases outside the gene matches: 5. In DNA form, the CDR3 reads TGCAGCGGAGGACTAGCGCGGACAGATACGCAGTATTTT. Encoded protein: CSGGLARTDTQYF.

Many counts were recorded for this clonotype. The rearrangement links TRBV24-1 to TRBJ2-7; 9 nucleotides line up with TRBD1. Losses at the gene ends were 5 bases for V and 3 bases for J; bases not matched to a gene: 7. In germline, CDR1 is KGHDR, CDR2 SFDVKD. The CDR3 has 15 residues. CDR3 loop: CATSGAGTGIYEQYF. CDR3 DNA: TGTGCCACCAGTGGTGCCGGGACAGGGATCTACGAGCAGTACTTC.

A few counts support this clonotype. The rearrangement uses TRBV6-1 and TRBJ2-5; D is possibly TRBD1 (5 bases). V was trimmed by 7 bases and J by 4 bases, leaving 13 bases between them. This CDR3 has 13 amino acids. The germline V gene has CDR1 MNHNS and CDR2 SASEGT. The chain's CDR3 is CASTKRGIETQYF. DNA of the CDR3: TGTGCCAGCACCAAAAGGGGTATAGAGACCCAGTACTTC.

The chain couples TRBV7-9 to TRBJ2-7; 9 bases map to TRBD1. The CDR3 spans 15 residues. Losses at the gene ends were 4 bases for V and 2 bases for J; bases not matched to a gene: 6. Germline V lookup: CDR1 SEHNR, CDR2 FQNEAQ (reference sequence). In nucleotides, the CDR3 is TGTGCCAGCAGCTCAGGACAGGGGTACCCCTACGAGCAGTACTTC. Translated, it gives CASSSGQGYPYEQYF.

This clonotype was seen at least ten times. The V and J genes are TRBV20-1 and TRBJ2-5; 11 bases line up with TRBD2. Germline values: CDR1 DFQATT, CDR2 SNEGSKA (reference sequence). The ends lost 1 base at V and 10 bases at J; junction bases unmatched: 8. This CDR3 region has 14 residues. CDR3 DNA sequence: TGCAGTGCTAGAGTAAATCTAGCGGGAGGAAACCAGTACTTC. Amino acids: CSARVNLAGGNQYF.

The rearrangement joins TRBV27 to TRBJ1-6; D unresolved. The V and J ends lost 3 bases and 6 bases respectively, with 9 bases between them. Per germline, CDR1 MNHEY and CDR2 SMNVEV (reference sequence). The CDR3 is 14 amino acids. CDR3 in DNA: TGTGCCAGCAGTTTTTCTCTCCTTAATTCACCCCTCCACTTT. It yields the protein CASSFSLLNSPLHF.

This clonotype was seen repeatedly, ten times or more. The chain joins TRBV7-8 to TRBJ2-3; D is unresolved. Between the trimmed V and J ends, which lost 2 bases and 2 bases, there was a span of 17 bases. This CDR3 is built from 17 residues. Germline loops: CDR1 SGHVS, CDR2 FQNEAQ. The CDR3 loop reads CASSLSAVAIVTDTQYF. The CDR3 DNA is TGTGCCAGCAGCTTAAGTGCGGTCGCGATAGTCACAGATACGCAGTATTTT.

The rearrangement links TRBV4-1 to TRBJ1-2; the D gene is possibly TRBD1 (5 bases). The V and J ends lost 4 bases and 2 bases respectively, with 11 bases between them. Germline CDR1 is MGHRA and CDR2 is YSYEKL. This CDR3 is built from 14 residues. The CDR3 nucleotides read TGCGCCAGCAGCCTGGGACCGATAAACTATGGCTACACCTTC. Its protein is CASSLGPINYGYTF.

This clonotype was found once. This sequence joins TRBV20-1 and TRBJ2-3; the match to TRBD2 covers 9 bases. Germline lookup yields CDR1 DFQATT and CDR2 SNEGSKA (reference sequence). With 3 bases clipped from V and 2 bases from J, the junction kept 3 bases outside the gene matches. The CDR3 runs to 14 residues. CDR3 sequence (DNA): TGCAGTGCTAGGAGGGGACTAGCCACAGATACGCAGTATTTT. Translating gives CSARRGLATDTQYF.

The CDR3 DNA reads as TGTGCCAGCAGCCCACGGGAAGGGGGGATGTCGGGCTACGAGCAGTACTTC. Translated: CASSPREGGMSGYEQYF. The gene calls are TRBV7-9 and TRBJ2-7; D may be TRBD1 or TRBD2 (6 bases each). Germline CDR1 is SEHNR and CDR2 is FQNEAQ (reference sequence). Trimming took 5 bases from V and 3 from J, leaving 23 bases between them. The CDR3 runs 17 residues.

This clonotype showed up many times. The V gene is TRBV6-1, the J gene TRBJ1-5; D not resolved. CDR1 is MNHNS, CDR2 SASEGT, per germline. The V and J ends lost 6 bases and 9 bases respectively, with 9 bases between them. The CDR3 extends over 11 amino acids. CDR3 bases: TGTGCCAGCAGGACGGGAGGGCCCCAGCATTTT. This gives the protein CASRTGGPQHF.

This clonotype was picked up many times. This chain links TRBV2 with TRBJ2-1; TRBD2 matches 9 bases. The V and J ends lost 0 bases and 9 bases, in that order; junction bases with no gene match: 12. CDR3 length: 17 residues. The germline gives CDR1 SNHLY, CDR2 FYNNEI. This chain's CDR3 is CASSEALRTSEGSEQFF. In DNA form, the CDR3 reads TGTGCCAGCAGTGAAGCGCTTCGGACTAGCGAAGGAAGTGAGCAGTTCTTC.